This is a list of T cell receptor beta chains from one sample in a study of T cells after yellow fever vaccination. TCRdb ran MiXCR on the 5' RACE reads and lists one entry per CDR3 protein. The sample includes about 96,000 distinct CDR3 sequences, 8.9% of them seen just once. This sample comprised CD8+ T cells not binding an NS4B(214-222) dextramer, sorted from PBMCs, obtained roughly 14 days after the first yellow fever vaccination. Every receptor here comes from a man younger than 35 who received the YFV17D yellow fever vaccine. The CDR3 runs from the conserved cysteine through the conserved F or W. The D gene is left open where the match is weak. Expanded clones are given a class, and other clones once, few, many or no size at all.

TRBD1	many	TRBV6-5	TRBJ2-2	TGTGCCAGCAGTCTACAGGGGTGGAACGGGGAGCTGTTTTTT	CASSLQGWNGELFF
-	few	TRBV4-1	TRBJ2-2	TGCGCCAGCAGCCAAGAGGGCTTCGGGGTTGGCGGGGAGCTGTTTTTT	CASSQEGFGVGGELFF
-	few	TRBV29-1	TRBJ2-2	TGCAGCGTTGTCGGGGACACCGGGGAGCTGTTTTTT	CSVVGDTGELFF
-	-	TRBV9	TRBJ2-1	TGTGCCAGCAGAGGGGACGACTACAATGAGCAGTTCTTC	CASRGDDYNEQFF
-	many	TRBV19	TRBJ2-1	TGTGCCAGTAGTACCAGTAATGAGCAGTTCTTC	CASSTSNEQFF
TRBD1	-	TRBV7-2	TRBJ2-3	TGTGCCAGCAGCTCTCAAACCAGGGGGCATTTGGCAGATACGCAGTATTTT	CASSSQTRGHLADTQYF
-	-	TRBV2	TRBJ2-5	TGTGCCAGCACCGAGCGCCCGAGAGGGGAGACCCAGTACTTC	CASTERPRGETQYF
TRBD2	-	TRBV27	TRBJ2-7	TGTGCCAGCAGTTTGTTCCGGGCGGGGGGGCCGGGCGAGCAGTACTTC	CASSLFRAGGPGEQYF
-	-	TRBV20-1	TRBJ1-5	TGCAGTGCTAGGGCTCCTAGCAATCAGCCCCAGCATTTT	CSARAPSNQPQHF
-	-	TRBV4-1	TRBJ1-5	TGCGCCAGCAGCCTCGGGACGGCAAGCAATCAGCCCCAGCATTTT	CASSLGTASNQPQHF
TRBD2	many	TRBV7-9	TRBJ2-1	TGTGCCAGCAGCTCAGGACTAGCGGGGAGCTCCTACAATGAGCAGTTCTTC	CASSSGLAGSSYNEQFF
TRBD1	-	TRBV6-2/TRBV6-3	TRBJ1-5	TGTGCCAGCAGTGGGACAGGGTATCAGCCCCAGCATTTT	CASSGTGYQPQHF
-	-	TRBV12-3/TRBV12-4	TRBJ1-4	TGTGCCAGCAGTCCACGACGTCGGGGTTATAATGAAAAACTGTTTTTT	CASSPRRRGYNEKLFF
TRBD2	few	TRBV28	TRBJ2-1	TGTGCCAGCAGGCCCCCCCTAGCGGGGATCAATGAGCAGTTCTTC	CASRPPLAGINEQFF
TRBD2	few	TRBV4-1	TRBJ2-1	TGCGCCAGCAGCCAATTGGTACTAGCGCCCTACAATGAGCAGTTCTTC	CASSQLVLAPYNEQFF
-	-	TRBV19	TRBJ2-2	TGTGCCAGTAGTATATACAGCAGAGGCACCTGGGAGCTGTTTTTT	CASSIYSRGTWELFF
-	-	TRBV20-1	TRBJ1-2	TGCAGTGCGAGGGGTTACACCTTC	CSARGYTF
TRBD1	few	TRBV7-9	TRBJ2-5	TGTGCCAGCAGGCCGACAGGGTCGGTGGAGACCCAGTACTTC	CASRPTGSVETQYF
TRBD1	few	TRBV6-1	TRBJ1-3	TGTGCCAGCAGCTCCCCGGGACAGGGTGTGAAAAACACCATATATTTT	CASSSPGQGVKNTIYF
-	few	TRBV18	TRBJ2-2	TGTGCCAGCTCACGGGACTTAGGGAGCACCGGGGAGCTGTTTTTT	CASSRDLGSTGELFF
TRBD2	-	TRBV5-6	TRBJ2-1	TGTGCCAGCAGCTTGGTATGGGGGGGGAGCTCCTACAATGAGCAGTTCTTC	CASSLVWGGSSYNEQFF
TRBD2	many	TRBV4-1	TRBJ2-1	TGCGCCAGCAGCCAACTAGCGGGGGGACCTAATGAGCAGTTCTTC	CASSQLAGGPNEQFF
-	-	TRBV27	TRBJ2-7	TGTGCCAGCAGTTTAGCCGGGTTCAATTCCTACGAGCAGTACTTC	CASSLAGFNSYEQYF